One sample yielded the 25 T cell receptor beta chains listed below, sequenced in a study of glioma-infiltrating T cells. TCR alpha and beta CDR3 regions were amplified from RNA using iRepertoire nested multiplex PCR. TCRdb re-derived calls from the multiplex PCR reads in MiXCR, one entry per CDR3 protein. The sample lists roughly 100,000 distinct CDR3 sequences; about 30% were seen once. The sample taken for sequencing was glioma tissue, nonneoplastic brain tissue, or PBMCs (not recorded which). All receptors come from a human donor with low-grade glioma or glioblastoma, undergoing nonglioma brain surgery, or in good health (not recorded which).

This clonotype occurred many times. The chain couples TRBV7-3 to TRBJ2-3, with a possible D match to TRBD2 (5 bases). Trimming took off 3 bases at V and 4 bases at J, with 8 bases between the two ends. The V gene's germline CDR1 is SGHTA and CDR2 FQGTGA. The CDR3 spans 13 residues. CDR3 residues: CASSFGVSDTQYF. The CDR3, as DNA: TGTGCCAGCAGCTTCGGGGTGTCAGATACGCAGTATTTT.

This clonotype occurred many times. This rearrangement joins TRBV2 to TRBJ2-7; the D call may be TRBD1 or TRBD2 (5 bases each). This CDR3 is 14 amino acids long. V dropped 8 bases and J dropped 3 bases, with 17 bases sitting between them. The germline V gene has CDR1 SNHLY and CDR2 FYNNEI. The CDR3 loop reads CASRRPGQSYEQYF. The CDR3 DNA sequence: TGTGCCAGCCGGAGGCCAGGGCAGAGCTACGAGCAGTACTTC.

This clonotype was counted a few times. This chain connects TRBV18 to TRBJ2-1; tentative D call: TRBD1 (5 bases). CDR1 is KGHSH and CDR2 is LQKENI in the germline V gene. Trimming shortened V by 3 bases and J by 5 bases, and 11 bases separated the two germline ends. The CDR3 has 14 amino acids. For the CDR3, the DNA is TGTGCCAGCTCACCCTTAACAGGTAACAATGAGCAGTTCTTC. This codes for CASSPLTGNNEQFF.

J is TRBJ2-2 and V is TRBV19; 7 nucleotides line up with TRBD1. The CDR3 has 18 residues. Germline CDR1 LNHDA, CDR2 SQIVND (reference sequence). J gave up 1 base and V 8 bases, and 16 bases lay outside the gene matches. The CDR3 DNA follows: TGTGCCAGTGTAAAAAGTGGGCCCGGGACAGTGAACACCGGGGAGCTGTTTTTT. Translating it yields CASVKSGPGTVNTGELFF.

This clonotype has a count of ten or more. The chain has TRBV20-1 and TRBJ2-1, with 11 nucleotides matching TRBD2. V gave up 6 bases and J gave up 4 bases; unmatched junction bases: 2. In germline, CDR1 is DFQATT, CDR2 SNEGSKA (reference sequence). This CDR3 region has 13 residues. The CDR3, as DNA: TGCAGTGCACTAGCGGGGGATTACAATGAGCAGTTCTTC. Protein product: CSALAGDYNEQFF.

This clonotype was picked up many times. The chain links TRBV20-1 to TRBJ1-2; a possible D gene is TRBD1 (6 bases). The CDR3 runs to 15 residues. Germline CDR1 and CDR2: DFQATT and SNEGSKA (reference sequence). The ends were cut back, 3 bases at V and 4 bases at J, with 18 bases in the middle. The CDR3 nucleotides are TGCAGTGCTAGCCCCCGACAGGACTGGGGCTATGGCTACACCTTC. This translates into CSASPRQDWGYGYTF.

This clonotype came up many times. The chain employs TRBV6-1 and TRBJ2-5; 13 bases match TRBD2. Per the germline V gene, CDR1 is MNHNS and CDR2 is SASEGT. The CDR3 sequence is 16 residues long. Trimming at V came to 5 bases and at J to 6 bases, leaving 9 bases not matched to a gene. The CDR3 protein is CASSRSMTSGGQTQYF. The CDR3 nucleotides read TGTGCCAGCAGTCGATCAATGACTAGCGGGGGGCAGACCCAGTACTTC.

A few counts support this clonotype. The rearrangement uses TRBV12-3 or TRBV12-4 and TRBJ1-2; TRBD1 agrees at 9 bases. CDR3 length equals 13 residues. V dropped 6 bases and J dropped 1; count of bases not matched to a gene: 0. In DNA, the CDR3 is TGTGCCAGCAGGGGACAGGGTAACTATGGCTACACCTTC. Translated, it gives CASRGQGNYGYTF.

This clonotype was recorded at least ten times. The chain uses TRBV25-1 and TRBJ1-1; 8 nucleotides match TRBD1. Germline-derived CDR1 and CDR2 are MGHDK and SYGVNS. The CDR3 is made up of 14 amino acids. After removal of 2 bases from V and 6 bases from J, the junction contained 5 bases not matched to a gene. Written as DNA, the CDR3 is TGTGCCAGCAGTGAAACCAGGGGGCAATCTGAAGCTTTCTTT. Its translation is CASSETRGQSEAFF. Combining the CDR3 with reference TRBV25-1 and TRBJ1-1 gives the whole variable domain EADIYQTPRYLVIGTGKKITLECSQTMGHDKMYWYQQDPGMELHLIHYSYGVNSTEKGDLSSESTVSRIRTEHFPLTLESARPSHTSQYLCASSETRGQSEAFFGQGTRLTVV.

The chain is built from TRBV7-2 and TRBJ2-7, with TRBD2 matching over 10 bases. Losses at the gene ends were 6 bases for V and 3 bases for J; bases not matched to a gene: 8. Germline values: CDR1 SGHTA, CDR2 FQGNSA. The CDR3 spans 15 residues. The CDR3 DNA sequence: TGTGCCAGCAGTCCAAGCGGGGGGGACCACTACGAGCAGTACTTC. Translated, it gives CASSPSGGDHYEQYF.

This clonotype was recorded many times. This chain connects TRBV2 to TRBJ2-1; D unresolved. Germline loops: CDR1 SNHLY, CDR2 FYNNEI. Between the trimmed V and J ends, which lost 6 bases and 11 bases, there was a span of 11 bases. This CDR3 has 11 residues. CDR3 residues: CASSFTVKQFF. Written as DNA, the CDR3 is TGTGCCAGCAGCTTCACAGTAAAGCAGTTCTTC.

As regards this clonotype: Mismatch with germline at one junction end may stem from a read error. The chain uses TRBV18 and TRBJ1-1, with a weak D call TRBD1 (5 bases). Germline lookup yields CDR1 KGHSH and CDR2 LQKENI. CDR3 length: 15 residues. The CDR3 loop is CAGSTGGVGNTEAFF. For the CDR3, the DNA is TGTGCCGGCTCAACAGGAGGGGTTGGAAACACTGAAGCTTTCTTT.

This clonotype was detected ten times or more. This chain joins TRBV20-1 and TRBJ1-5; D unresolved. Trimming took off 3 bases at V and 4 bases at J, with 10 bases between the two ends. Germline V gene data show CDR1 as DFQATT and CDR2 as SNEGSKA (reference sequence). The CDR3 spans 13 residues. The CDR3 DNA reads TGCAGTGCTAGTTGGTCGAAAAATCAGCCCCAGCATTTT. Amino acids: CSASWSKNQPQHF.

This clonotype appeared a few times. The chain joins TRBV9 to TRBJ1-5; D is ambiguous. The CDR3 contains 13 residues. Germline CDR1 and CDR2: SGDLS and YYNGEE. The germline V and J ends were trimmed by 1 base and 3 bases, with 5 bases remaining between them. CDR3 DNA sequence: TGTGCCAGCAGCGTATCAGTCAATCAGCCCCAGCATTTT. Translating gives CASSVSVNQPQHF.

This sequence joins TRBV16 and TRBJ1-5; no definite D call. The CDR3 sequence is 14 residues long. Trimming pared 0 bases from V and 7 bases from J, leaving 10 bases between. Germline V gives CDR1 KGHSY, CDR2 FQNENV. CDR3 coding DNA: TGTGCCAGCAGCCAATCTGAAGAGGGCCAGCCCCAGCATTTT. This codes for CASSQSEEGQPQHF. Variable domain in full (rest from reference TRBV16 and TRBJ1-5): GEEVAQTPKHLVRGEGQKAKLYCAPIKGHSYVFWYQQVLKNEFKFLISFQNENVFDETGMPKERFSAKCLPNSPCSLEIQATKLEDSAVYFCASSQSEEGQPQHFGDGTRLSIL.

This clonotype was seen at least ten times. This chain connects TRBV3-1 to TRBJ2-3, with no clear D. V lost 0 bases and J 10 bases, leaving 14 bases between the germline ends. Germline V gene sequence: CDR1 LGHDT, CDR2 YNNKEL (reference sequence). CDR3 length: 14 amino acids. CDR3 bases: TGTGCCAGCAGCCAAGAAGGAACATCCAAGGCGCAGTATTTT. Its protein is CASSQEGTSKAQYF.

There are many counts of this clonotype. The chain has TRBV20-1 and TRBJ1-3; weak D call: TRBD1 (5 bases). The CDR3 sequence is 15 residues long. Germline V lookup: CDR1 DFQATT, CDR2 SNEGSKA (reference sequence). Trimming removed 3 bases from V and 0 bases from J, with 12 bases in between. The CDR3 region has the DNA TGCAGTGCTAGGGAGACAGCCAACTCTGGAAACACCATATATTTT. Its protein is CSARETANSGNTIYF.

This clonotype came up a few times. The chain links TRBV4-1 to TRBJ2-7; tentatively, D is TRBD1 or TRBD2 (5 bases each). Trimming cost V 4 bases and J 1 base, with 17 bases left between them. The V gene's germline CDR1 is MGHRA and CDR2 YSYEKL. The CDR3 is 16 amino acids. CDR3 protein: CASSPTTGAHSYEQYF. DNA for the CDR3: TGCGCCAGCAGCCCAACCACCGGGGCCCATTCCTACGAGCAGTACTTC.

This clonotype was seen ten or more times. The V gene is TRBV6-1, the J gene TRBJ2-7; 9 bases are a match to TRBD2. CDR1 is MNHNS and CDR2 is SASEGT in the germline V gene. With 5 bases clipped from V and 2 bases from J, the junction kept 4 bases outside the gene matches. CDR3 size: 14 residues. The DNA of the CDR3 is TGTGCCAGCAGTCCTAGCGGGGAAACCTACGAGCAGTACTTC. Encoded protein: CASSPSGETYEQYF.

This clonotype has ten or more counts. The chain has TRBV20-1 and TRBJ1-2, with TRBD1 matching 9 bases. The germline V gene encodes CDR1 DFQATT and CDR2 SNEGSKA (reference sequence). The length of the CDR3 is 14 residues. The V segment lost 0 bases and the J segment 4 bases; nucleotides outside the gene matches: 3. CDR3 sequence reads: CSAREGTGIYGYTF. In DNA form, the CDR3 reads TGCAGTGCTAGAGAGGGGACAGGGATCTATGGCTACACCTTC.

The rearrangement links TRBV3-1 to TRBJ1-2, with a possible D match to TRBD1 (6 bases). Trimming shortened V by 4 bases and J by 9 bases, and 21 bases separated the two germline ends. This CDR3 is 15 amino acids long. The germline V gene encodes CDR1 LGHDT and CDR2 YNNKEL (reference sequence). Written as DNA, the CDR3 is TGTGCCAGCAGCCGTCGGGACACTCGGGGGATGAGCTACACCTTC. Its translation is CASSRRDTRGMSYTF.

As for this clonotype: With a much larger clone just one base away, this may be a read error. The chain couples TRBV7-2 to TRBJ2-3, with D perhaps TRBD2 (6 bases). The CDR3 consists of 16 residues. Trimming removed 8 bases at V and 0 bases at J, with 18 bases between. Germline loops: CDR1 SGHTA, CDR2 FQGNSA. The DNA for the CDR3 is TGTGCCAGCGGCACTAGTTGGGGACTTAGCACAGATACGCAGTATTTT. It yields the protein CASGTSWGLSTDTQYF.

The chain is built from TRBV29-1 and TRBJ1-2, with D perhaps TRBD1 (5 bases). V was trimmed by 4 bases and J by 4 bases, leaving 10 bases between them. The CDR3 has 12 amino acids. The germline gives CDR1 SQVTM, CDR2 ANQGSEA. DNA of the CDR3: TGCAGCGTTGTCGGGACCTCCTATGGCTACACCTTC. It is translated as CSVVGTSYGYTF. The complete variable domain, with remaining parts taken from reference TRBV29-1 and TRBJ1-2, reads SAVISQKPSRDICQRGTSLTIQCQVDSQVTMMFWYRQQPGQSLTLIATANQGSEATYESGFVIDKFPISRPNLTFSTLTVSNMSPEDSSIYLCSVVGTSYGYTFGSGTRLTVV.

As for this clonotype: Germline is not matched at one junction end, which may reflect a read error. The CDR3 DNA sequence: TGTGCCAGCAGCGGGACAGGATTAAGTTCACCCCTCAACTTT. It yields the protein CASSGTGLSSPLNF. The J gene is TRBJ1-6, the V gene TRBV6-2 or TRBV6-3; 8 bases map to TRBD1. Germline-derived CDR1 and CDR2 are MNHEY and SVGEGT. CDR3 length: 14 residues.

This clonotype was counted many times. The V gene is TRBV28, the J gene TRBJ1-1; D uncertain. Per the germline V gene, CDR1 is MDHEN and CDR2 is SYDVKM. Trimming left V 5 bases short and J 4 bases short, with 14 bases between. The CDR3 contains 14 residues. CDR3 residues: CASSPPQSSTEAFF. CDR3 bases: TGTGCCAGCAGTCCCCCACAGTCTTCCACTGAAGCTTTCTTT.